These 18 T cell receptor beta chains came from one sample sequenced in a study of early T cells in non-severe SARS-CoV-2 infection. TCRdb reanalysed the 5' RACE reads using MiXCR and keeps one entry per CDR3 protein. Here the sample spans roughly 100,000 distinct CDR3 sequences, 10% to 15% being singletons. The sample consisted of whole blood. All receptors come from an adult who was a healthcare worker with PCR-confirmed SARS-CoV-2 infection or an uninfected control (not recorded which).

This chain connects TRBV6-5 to TRBJ1-2, with D unresolved. Looked up from germline, CDR1 is MNHEY and CDR2 is SVGAGI. Trimming pared 8 bases from V and 10 bases from J, leaving 11 bases between. The CDR3 loop spans 10 amino acids. CDR3 nucleotides: TGTGCCAGCTGCCCTGGGAACTACACCTTC. Translated, it gives CASCPGNYTF.

The genes are TRBV7-2 and TRBJ1-2; D remains ambiguous. The CDR3 sequence is 14 residues long. Germline V gene sequence: CDR1 SGHTA, CDR2 FQGNSA. The ends were cut back, 5 bases at V and 4 bases at J, with 14 bases in the middle. The CDR3 here is CASSPTGKGYGYTF. The CDR3 DNA follows: TGTGCCAGCAGCCCGACGGGGAAAGGCTATGGCTACACCTTC.

Many counts were recorded for this clonotype. CDR3 sequence (DNA): TGCGCCAGCAGCATTAGCGGGAGGACCACAGATACGCAGTATTTT. It codes for CASSISGRTTDTQYF. The rearrangement uses TRBV5-1 and TRBJ2-3; 10 nucleotides line up with TRBD2. The trim removed 4 bases at V and 2 bases at J, leaving 4 bases unmatched. The CDR3 is 15 residues long. CDR1 is SGHRS and CDR2 is YFSETQ in the germline V gene.

Many counts were recorded for this clonotype. This rearrangement joins TRBV6-6 to TRBJ2-1; 10 bases fit TRBD2. The CDR3 totals 22 residues. Germline V gene data show CDR1 as MNHNY and CDR2 as SVGAGI (reference sequence). Trimming took 2 bases from V and 5 from J; bases not matched to a gene: 24. The CDR3 region is CASSYVDTGVTAGGLTNNEQFF. The CDR3 region has the DNA TGTGCCAGCAGTTACGTCGATACGGGGGTTACAGCGGGAGGGCTAACCAACAATGAGCAGTTCTTC.

The sample holds many counts of this clonotype. This sequence joins TRBV20-1 and TRBJ2-5; 10 bases align to TRBD2. V trimming: 6 bases; J trimming: 3 bases; junction bases outside the gene matches: 4. CDR1 is DFQATT, CDR2 SNEGSKA, per germline (reference sequence). The CDR3 is 13 residues long. The CDR3 DNA follows: TGCAGTGCGGCAGCGGGAGGGAAAGAGACCCAGTACTTC. It translates to CSAAAGGKETQYF.

This clonotype was counted between two and nine times. The genes are TRBV6-6 and TRBJ1-1, with 8 nucleotides matching TRBD1. Germline V gene sequence: CDR1 MNHNY, CDR2 SVGAGI (reference sequence). This CDR3 comprises 16 residues. Unmatched junction bases numbered 10, after V lost 6 bases and J lost 1 base. CDR3 residues: CASSLRQGSGNTEAFF. As DNA, the CDR3 is TGTGCCAGCAGCTTAAGACAGGGGTCGGGGAACACTGAAGCTTTCTTT.

This clonotype was detected many times. V is TRBV7-2 and J is TRBJ2-1; the D gene is possibly TRBD2 (6 bases). The CDR3 totals 15 residues. CDR1 and CDR2 (germline): SGHTA, FQGNSA. The V end lost 7 bases, the J end lost 6 bases, and 19 bases lay between the germline ends. The CDR3 is CASTPRERVLNEQFF. CDR3 nucleotide sequence: TGTGCCAGCACCCCCAGGGAGCGGGTGCTCAATGAGCAGTTCTTC.

The sample holds many counts of this clonotype. The V call is TRBV24-1, the J call TRBJ2-5; perhaps TRBD1 as D (6 bases). Germline V gives CDR1 KGHDR, CDR2 SFDVKD. The V end lost 11 bases, the J end lost 3 bases, and 12 bases lay between the germline ends. The CDR3 extends over 12 amino acids. CDR3 sequence: CASRTGKETQYF. The CDR3 DNA follows: TGTGCCAGCAGAACAGGGAAAGAGACCCAGTACTTC.

A few counts support this clonotype. The J gene is TRBJ1-3, the V gene TRBV4-3, with TRBD1 as a possible D gene (5 bases). The CDR3 contains 16 residues. Trimming cost V 0 bases and J 2 bases, with 11 bases left between them. Germline values: CDR1 LGHNA, CDR2 YSLEER. The CDR3 protein is CASSQDSTGAGNTIYF. CDR3 in DNA: TGCGCCAGCAGCCAAGATTCGACGGGGGCTGGAAACACCATATATTTT.

This clonotype was seen only a few times. The J gene is TRBJ2-2, the V gene TRBV7-2; D is ambiguous. V was shortened by 0 bases and J by 4 bases, with 6 bases between the two germline ends. Germline CDR1 and CDR2: SGHTA and FQGNSA. The CDR3 is 14 amino acids. This CDR3 reads CASSLARSTGELFF. As DNA, the CDR3 is TGTGCCAGCAGCTTAGCGCGGTCCACCGGGGAGCTGTTTTTT.

The V gene is TRBV20-1, the J gene TRBJ2-5; unclear D gene. CDR3 length: 11 residues. Trimming took 3 bases from V and 2 from J, leaving 4 bases between them. CDR1 is DFQATT and CDR2 is SNEGSKA in the germline V gene (reference sequence). The CDR3 coding sequence is TGCAGTGCTAGGGTTCAAGAGACCCAGTACTTC. As protein: CSARVQETQYF.

This clonotype was observed a handful of times. The rearrangement links TRBV4-3 to TRBJ2-1; 10 bases agree with TRBD2. This CDR3 is built from 15 residues. Germline trimming cut 1 base from V and 8 bases from J; bases unmatched to any gene: 5. In germline, CDR1 is LGHNA, CDR2 YSLEER. CDR3 nucleotides: TGCGCCAGCAGCCAAGTGGCTAGCGGGAGCTATGAGCAGTTCTTC. Residues: CASSQVASGSYEQFF.

This chain connects TRBV7-9 to TRBJ2-1; D is unclear. With 1 base removed from V and 5 bases from J, the gap between germline ends came to 6 bases. CDR3 length: 13 residues. Germline CDR1 reads SEHNR; CDR2 reads FQNEAQ (reference sequence). For the CDR3, the DNA is TGTGCCAGCAGCTTAGGCCAGAACAATGAGCAGTTCTTC. It encodes CASSLGQNNEQFF. Full variable domain (missing parts from reference TRBV7-9 and TRBJ2-1): DTGVSQNPRHKITKRGQNVTFRCDPISEHNRLYWYRQTLGQGPEFLTYFQNEAQLEKSRLLSDRFSAERPKGSFSTLEIQRTEQGDSAMYLCASSLGQNNEQFFGPGTRLTVL.

This clonotype has more than one count but fewer than ten. This chain connects TRBV28 to TRBJ2-3, with D unresolved. Germline V lookup: CDR1 MDHEN, CDR2 SYDVKM. The CDR3 runs 12 residues. The CDR3 DNA sequence: TGTGCTACGGGCTCACCGTCAGATACGCAGTATTTT. It specifies CATGSPSDTQYF. The whole variable domain, remainder taken from reference TRBV28 and TRBJ2-3, is DVKVTQSSRYLVKRTGEKVFLECVQDMDHENMFWYRQDPGLGLRLIYFSYDVKMKEKGDIPEGYSVSREKKERFSLILESASTNQTSMYLCATGSPSDTQYFGPGTRLTVL.

This clonotype was found many times. The V and J genes are TRBV11-2 and TRBJ1-6; tentatively, D is TRBD1 (6 bases). Germline V gene data show CDR1 as SGHAT and CDR2 as FQNNGV. V was clipped by 1 base and J by 7 bases, with 11 bases between them. The CDR3 covers 15 residues. Written as DNA, the CDR3 is TGTGCCAGCAGCTTAGCAGGGGCGCGCAATTCACCCCTCCACTTT. It encodes CASSLAGARNSPLHF.

This clonotype was seen a single time. V gene TRBV2 combines with J gene TRBJ2-3; D is possibly TRBD1 (5 bases). The CDR3 sequence is 13 residues long. V lost 10 bases to trimming and J lost 3 bases, with 14 bases between them. Germline-derived CDR1 and CDR2 are SNHLY and FYNNEI. The CDR3 nucleotides read TGTGCCACCATGACAGCGAGGACAGATACGCAGTATTTT. This gives the protein CATMTARTDTQYF.

This clonotype was found a few times. The rearrangement links TRBV20-1 to TRBJ1-3; a possible D gene is TRBD1 (6 bases). The length of the CDR3 is 14 residues. Looked up from germline, CDR1 is DFQATT and CDR2 is SNEGSKA (reference sequence). V lost 0 bases to trimming and J lost 2 bases, with 8 bases between them. The chain's CDR3 is CSARDDRTGNTIYF. As DNA, the CDR3 is TGCAGTGCTAGAGATGACAGGACTGGAAACACCATATATTTT.

The chain uses TRBV20-1 and TRBJ2-7, with 11 bases fitting TRBD2. The trim removed 3 bases at V and 12 bases at J, leaving 4 bases unmatched. This CDR3 region has 11 residues. The germline V gene encodes CDR1 DFQATT and CDR2 SNEGSKA (reference sequence). This chain's CDR3 is CSARTSGKMYF. CDR3 bases: TGCAGTGCTAGGACTAGCGGGAAAATGTACTTC.